The 5 T cell receptor beta chains below all came from one sample that was sequenced in a study of T cells in Graves' hyperthyroidism and ophthalmopathy. Template material for amplifying TCR beta CDR3 regions consisted of RNA transcripts. TCR CDR3 underwent first-round RT-PCR with the HTBI primer set. From the multiplex PCR reads, TCRdb called clonotypes with MiXCR, one entry per CDR3 protein. The sample has almost 600,000 distinct CDR3 sequences; about 45% are singletons. Source material: peripheral blood or thyroid tissue (not recorded which). The receptor source for this set is a woman aged 18-35 years with Graves' hyperthyroidism.

In its sample, this clonotype was seen many times. The chain links TRBV7-9 to TRBJ1-2; the D gene is possibly TRBD1 (6 bases). Trimming took off 4 bases at V and 5 bases at J, with 20 bases between the two ends. The CDR3 is 16 amino acids. In germline, CDR1 is SEHNR, CDR2 FQNEAQ (reference sequence). The CDR3 protein is CASSSFEGGPAYGYTF. The CDR3 DNA is TGTGCCAGCAGCTCATTCGAGGGGGGACCAGCGTATGGCTACACCTTC.

This clonotype was picked up many times. The V and J genes are TRBV20-1 and TRBJ2-7; no clear D. Germline lookup yields CDR1 DFQATT and CDR2 SNEGSKA (reference sequence). The V and J ends lost 0 bases and 2 bases respectively, with 8 bases between them. The CDR3 has 13 residues. This CDR3 reads CSARDRPAYEQYF. The CDR3 DNA follows: TGCAGTGCTAGAGACAGGCCCGCCTACGAGCAGTACTTC.

This clonotype was found many times. The chain couples TRBV7-6 to TRBJ2-2, with D tentatively TRBD2 (6 bases). The CDR3 extends over 14 amino acids. Per the germline V gene, CDR1 is SGHVS and CDR2 is FNYEAQ. Deletions cut 2 bases from V and 6 bases from J, with 10 bases between. The CDR3: CASSLRTGAGELFF. In nucleotides, the CDR3 is TGTGCCAGCAGCTTAAGGACGGGAGCCGGGGAGCTGTTTTTT.

As for this clonotype: A much larger clone differs by one base, so this may be a read error. V is TRBV3-1 and J is TRBJ2-5, with TRBD2 identical over 7 bases. The CDR3 is made up of 14 amino acids. The germline V gene encodes CDR1 LGHDT and CDR2 YNNKEL (reference sequence). V gave up 6 bases and J gave up 3 bases; unmatched junction bases: 7. CDR3 nucleotide sequence: TGTGCCAGCAGTCTCGGGACTACCGAAGAGACCCAGTACTTC. Residues: CASSLGTTEETQYF.

J is TRBJ2-2 and V is TRBV10-3, with TRBD2 matching over 10 bases. The V gene's germline CDR1 is ENHRY and CDR2 SYGVKD. The CDR3 is 17 amino acids. Trimming cost V 4 bases and J 6 bases; bases outside gene matches: 11. CDR3 in amino acids: CAISGGASGSDAGELFF. The CDR3 nucleotides are TGTGCCATCAGTGGTGGGGCTAGCGGGAGCGATGCCGGGGAGCTGTTTTTT.